The 27 T cell receptor beta chains presented below share a single source sample, sequenced in a study of T-cell memory formation after mild COVID-19. Using its own MiXCR run on the 5' RACE reads, TCRdb lists one record per CDR3 protein. The table lists under 400,000 distinct CDR3 sequences, under 25% of them singletons. Sequences were obtained from PBMCs or a T cell subset sorted from them (not recorded which). The receptors stem from an adult woman who had mild COVID-19 (a few samples of this study predate the infection). Cell type and time point are not known.

The V and J genes are TRBV2 and TRBJ2-1; the match to TRBD2 covers 7 bases. Germline trimming cut 5 bases from V and 7 bases from J; bases unmatched to any gene: 5. Germline V gene sequence: CDR1 SNHLY, CDR2 FYNNEI. This CDR3 is built from 13 residues. The CDR3 DNA reads TGTGCCAGCAGTTTGCGGGAGAGGAATGAGCAGTTCTTC. This sequence encodes CASSLRERNEQFF.

This rearrangement joins TRBV20-1 to TRBJ2-1; tentative D call: TRBD2 (5 bases). The V gene lost 1 base and the J gene lost 4 bases, with 23 bases spanning the gap. This CDR3 has 18 amino acids. Germline V CDR1 and CDR2: DFQATT, SNEGSKA (reference sequence). The CDR3 bases are TGCAGTGCTAGAGGTGGGAGTGACACAAGTGATACTTACAATGAGCAGTTCTTC. It is translated as CSARGGSDTSDTYNEQFF.

This clonotype was seen a few times. The V call is TRBV5-1, the J call TRBJ2-5, with D perhaps matching TRBD2 (5 bases). Trimming left V 1 base short and J 5 bases short, with 12 bases between. This CDR3 contains 14 residues. Germline-derived CDR1 and CDR2 are SGHRS and YFSETQ. The CDR3 coding sequence is TGCGCCAGCAGCTTGCGGGGTTCTGATGAGACCCAGTACTTC. This codes for CASSLRGSDETQYF.

In this sample, this clonotype turned up a few times. This rearrangement joins TRBV4-2 to TRBJ2-1; 10 bases align to TRBD2. The V gene end was trimmed by 1 base and the J gene end by 0 bases; junction bases not matched to a gene: 6. Germline V lookup: CDR1 LGHNA, CDR2 YNFKEQ. This CDR3 is 18 amino acids long. The CDR3 DNA reads as TGTGCCAGCAGCCAAGCGGCTAGCGGGAGTAGCTCCTACAATGAGCAGTTCTTC. Residues: CASSQAASGSSSYNEQFF.

The table lists this clonotype with a few counts. This chain connects TRBV3-1 to TRBJ1-1; D is uncertain. Germline CDR1 and CDR2: LGHDT and YNNKEL (reference sequence). The CDR3 is made up of 14 amino acids. The ends were cut back, 0 bases at V and 8 bases at J, with 13 bases in the middle. CDR3 nucleotide sequence: TGTGCCAGCAGCCAAGATCTGGTTGGCGGAGAAGCTTTCTTT. It specifies CASSQDLVGGEAFF.

This clonotype is a singleton in its sample. This rearrangement joins TRBV6-5 to TRBJ1-2; 9 nucleotides agree with TRBD1. Germline V gene sequence: CDR1 MNHEY, CDR2 SVGAGI. Trimming took 5 bases from V and 4 from J; bases not matched to a gene: 8. CDR3 length equals 15 residues. The DNA of the CDR3 is TGTGCCAGCAGTACCCGGGACAGGGCCTTCTATGGCTACACCTTC. As protein: CASSTRDRAFYGYTF.

This clonotype was counted between two and nine times. Here the CDR3 reads CASSLGSGNSPLHF. In DNA, the CDR3 is TGTGCCAGCAGCTTGGGGTCAGGAAATTCACCCCTCCACTTT. The rearrangement uses TRBV5-5 and TRBJ1-6; D unclear. Germline values: CDR1 SGHKS, CDR2 YYEKEE (reference sequence). This CDR3 is built from 14 residues. Trimming removed 0 bases from V and 7 bases from J, with 8 bases in between.

This clonotype was detected only a few times. This chain joins TRBV5-1 and TRBJ2-1, with a tentative D call TRBD2 (6 bases). The CDR3 extends over 18 amino acids. CDR1 is SGHRS and CDR2 is YFSETQ in the germline V gene. Trimming took 1 base from V and 0 from J, leaving 17 bases between them. This CDR3 reads CASSLLGGALSSYNEQFF. The CDR3 region has the DNA TGCGCCAGCAGCTTGTTGGGGGGAGCACTGAGCTCCTACAATGAGCAGTTCTTC.

J is TRBJ2-5 and V is TRBV9; 10 nucleotides agree with TRBD2. V was pared by 3 bases and J by 2 bases, with 10 bases of the junction left unmatched. This CDR3 contains 17 residues. Germline loops: CDR1 SGDLS, CDR2 YYNGEE. The CDR3 loop is CASSGPYSGGNQETQYF. Written as DNA, the CDR3 is TGTGCCAGCAGCGGTCCTTATAGCGGGGGGAATCAAGAGACCCAGTACTTC.

CDR3 loop: CASRSRGRLEQYF. The DNA of the CDR3 is TGTGCCAGCAGATCCAGGGGCCGTCTAGAGCAGTACTTC. The chain employs TRBV6-1 and TRBJ2-7; tentatively, D is TRBD1 (6 bases). In germline, CDR1 is MNHNS, CDR2 SASEGT. This CDR3 spans 13 amino acids. V was pared by 6 bases and J by 7 bases, with 16 bases between.

The chain employs TRBV19 and TRBJ1-5; no clear D. The CDR3 spans 12 residues. Germline V gives CDR1 LNHDA, CDR2 SQIVND (reference sequence). V was trimmed by 5 bases and J by 3 bases, leaving 5 bases between them. The CDR3 is CASSPNNQPQHF. The CDR3 nucleotides are TGTGCCAGTAGTCCCAACAATCAGCCCCAGCATTTT.

The CDR3 DNA reads TGCAGTGCCAAACTCAGGGAGGAAGCTTTCTTT. This encodes CSAKLREEAFF. The J gene is TRBJ1-1, the V gene TRBV20-1; tentatively, D is TRBD1 (5 bases). The germline gives CDR1 DFQATT, CDR2 SNEGSKA (reference sequence). The CDR3 totals 11 residues. With 6 bases removed from V and 8 bases from J, the gap between germline ends came to 13 bases.

The chain carries TRBV7-3 and TRBJ2-1; 8 positions match TRBD2. Germline assignment: CDR1 SGHTA and CDR2 FQGTGA. V shed 5 bases, J shed 3 bases, and the junction held 6 bases outside the gene matches. The CDR3 is 15 residues long. In nucleotides, the CDR3 is TGTGCCAGCAGCGCCCTAGCGGGTCTCTACAATGAGCAGTTCTTC. The encoded protein is CASSALAGLYNEQFF.

This clonotype appeared a few times. The V call is TRBV12-3 or TRBV12-4, the J call TRBJ2-4; the D gene could be TRBD1 or TRBD2 (6 bases each). The CDR3 is 13 residues long. Trimming left V 2 bases short and J 6 bases short, with 8 bases between. The CDR3 DNA follows: TGTGCCAGCAGTTTAAAGGGGGGAAACATTCAGTACTTC. It encodes CASSLKGGNIQYF.

This clonotype has a handful of counts. This chain connects TRBV29-1 to TRBJ1-1; D uncertain. CDR3 length equals 10 residues. CDR1 and CDR2 from the germline V gene are SQVTM and ANQGSEA. The V end was cut by 0 bases, the J end by 9 bases, with 5 bases between. The CDR3 DNA sequence: TGCAGCGTTGAAGAACGGAAAGCTTTCTTT. Residues: CSVEERKAFF.

This clonotype has ten or more counts. The chain has TRBV20-1 and TRBJ1-5; TRBD1 aligns across 8 bases. CDR3 length: 15 residues. Germline lookup yields CDR1 DFQATT and CDR2 SNEGSKA (reference sequence). V shed 6 bases and J 0 bases; nucleotides not matched to a gene: 7. The CDR3 sequence is CSATTGGGSNQPQHF. DNA for the CDR3: TGCAGTGCGACAACAGGGGGTGGTAGCAATCAGCCCCAGCATTTT.

This rearrangement joins TRBV6-5 to TRBJ2-5; perhaps TRBD1 as D (5 bases). This CDR3 region has 14 residues. The V end was cut by 1 base, the J end by 4 bases, with 10 bases between. Germline CDR1 MNHEY, CDR2 SVGAGI. Written as DNA, the CDR3 is TGTGCCAGCAGTTACTTACAGGTGGGAGAGACCCAGTACTTC. Its translation is CASSYLQVGETQYF.

This clonotype was seen a few times. The V call is TRBV4-3, the J call TRBJ2-1; D may be TRBD1 (6 bases). V was trimmed by 0 bases and J by 3 bases, leaving 12 bases between them. Germline V lookup: CDR1 LGHNA, CDR2 YSLEER. The CDR3 covers 16 residues. This CDR3 is CASSQEGRGNYNEQFF. CDR3 DNA: TGCGCCAGCAGCCAAGAGGGTAGGGGGAACTACAATGAGCAGTTCTTC.

The chain links TRBV12-3 or TRBV12-4 to TRBJ1-1; tentatively, D is TRBD1 (5 bases). Trimming pared 3 bases from V and 4 bases from J, leaving 12 bases between. This CDR3 region has 14 residues. DNA for the CDR3: TGTGCCAGCAGTTTCGCAGGGAAGGGCACTGAAGCTTTCTTT. The encoded protein is CASSFAGKGTEAFF.

This clonotype was counted between two and nine times. The chain combines TRBV11-3 with TRBJ2-1, with 10 bases identical to TRBD2. This CDR3 is 14 amino acids long. Germline V gives CDR1 SGHNT, CDR2 YENEEA. Losses at the gene ends were 1 base for V and 10 bases for J; bases not matched to a gene: 4. CDR3 bases: TGTGCCAGCAGCTTAGTCGGGACTAGCGCCGAGCAGTTCTTC. The encoded protein is CASSLVGTSAEQFF.

This clonotype was seen more than once but under ten times. The chain joins TRBV7-2 to TRBJ1-6; 7 bases match TRBD1. The V segment lost 3 bases and the J segment 6 bases; nucleotides outside the gene matches: 5. The germline V gene encodes CDR1 SGHTA and CDR2 FQGNSA. The length of the CDR3 is 15 residues. The DNA for the CDR3 is TGTGCCAGCAGCTTGGGACAGCTAGTTAATTCACCCCTCCACTTT. This sequence encodes CASSLGQLVNSPLHF.

The sample holds a few counts of this clonotype. V usage is TRBV11-2 and J usage is TRBJ1-2; no clear D. This CDR3 has 13 residues. Germline assignment: CDR1 SGHAT and CDR2 FQNNGV. The V end was cut by 1 base, the J end by 8 bases, with 11 bases between. CDR3 nucleotide sequence: TGTGCCAGCAGCTTAGCAGGAATCGGGGGCTACACCTTC. Its protein product is CASSLAGIGGYTF.

V is TRBV28 and J is TRBJ2-1; 8 nucleotides line up with TRBD1. The CDR3 sequence is 13 residues long. J was trimmed by 8 bases and V by 6 bases; bases with no gene match: 6. Per the germline V gene, CDR1 is MDHEN and CDR2 is SYDVKM. The CDR3 reads CASRRQGPYEQFF. CDR3 nucleotide sequence: TGTGCCAGCAGAAGACAGGGGCCCTATGAGCAGTTCTTC.

The chain couples TRBV5-1 to TRBJ2-5; a possible D gene is TRBD1 (6 bases). Germline V CDR1 and CDR2: SGHRS, YFSETQ. V shed 3 bases and J shed 3 bases, with 12 bases lying between them. This CDR3 comprises 14 residues. CDR3 region: CASSYLGDKETQYF. The DNA of the CDR3 is TGCGCCAGCAGCTATTTAGGGGACAAAGAGACCCAGTACTTC.

V usage is TRBV12-3 or TRBV12-4 and J usage is TRBJ1-1; D remains ambiguous. The CDR3 consists of 16 residues. The V and J ends lost 6 bases and 5 bases respectively, with 22 bases between them. This CDR3 is CASSPSRRERWTEAFF. The CDR3 nucleotides read TGTGCCAGCAGCCCCTCCCGGAGGGAAAGGTGGACTGAAGCTTTCTTT.

The J gene is TRBJ1-2, the V gene TRBV7-9; D remains unclear. Germline CDR1 and CDR2: SEHNR and FQNEAQ (reference sequence). Trimming took 3 bases from V and 8 from J, leaving 4 bases between them. The CDR3 covers 10 residues. The CDR3 region is CASSLDGYTF. CDR3 DNA sequence: TGTGCCAGCAGCTTGGACGGCTACACCTTC. Full variable domain (rest looked up from reference TRBV7-9 and TRBJ1-2): DTGVSQNPRHKITKRGQNVTFRCDPISEHNRLYWYRQTLGQGPEFLTYFQNEAQLEKSRLLSDRFSAERPKGSFSTLEIQRTEQGDSAMYLCASSLDGYTFGSGTRLTVV.

The V gene is TRBV7-9, the J gene TRBJ2-7, with 9 bases lining up with TRBD1. Trimming took 4 bases from V and 6 from J; bases not matched to a gene: 7. The germline V gene has CDR1 SEHNR and CDR2 FQNEAQ (reference sequence). CDR3 length: 14 residues. CDR3 coding DNA: TGTGCCAGCAGCTACCGGGACAGGGCCTCCGAGCAGTACTTC. Translating it yields CASSYRDRASEQYF.